This is a list of T cell receptor beta chains from one sample in a study of T-cell reconstitution after alpha-beta-depleted transplantation in children. TCRdb reprocessed the PCR reads with MiXCR, giving one entry per CDR3 protein. The profile shows hundreds of thousands of distinct CDR3 sequences, 9.5% to 10% of them singletons. This specimen was PBMCs from the stem cell graft donor, taken from the stem cell graft. The receptors shown here come from a human donor who donated a stem cell graft to a child with SCID. The CDR3 runs from the conserved cysteine through the conserved F or W. D genes are given only for firm matches. Size tells how often a clone was seen (once, few, many) or the class of an expanded clone, and some rows leave it out.

clone size	CDR3 length	D gene	V gene	J gene	CDR3 DNA	CDR3 protein
.	14	TRBD2	TRBV7-9	TRBJ2-1	TGTGCCAGCAGCCGCCCAGCGGGGTGGTATGAGCAGTTCTTC	CASSRPAGWYEQFF
few	16	TRBD2	TRBV6-5	TRBJ2-1	TGTGCCAGCAGCCCGCCGGGCGGGGGGGGTTACAATGAGCAGTTCTTC	CASSPPGGGGYNEQFF
.	12	.	TRBV9	TRBJ1-5	TGTGCCAGCAGCGCAGGGGATCAGCCCCAGCATTTT	CASSAGDQPQHF
.	17	TRBD2	TRBV9	TRBJ2-1	TGTGCCAGCAGCGTACCCGGGACTAGCGGGTCCTACAATGAGCAGTTCTTC	CASSVPGTSGSYNEQFF
few	13	TRBD2	TRBV20-1	TRBJ2-5	TGCAGTGCCACTAGCGGCGATCAAGAGACCCAGTACTTC	CSATSGDQETQYF
.	15	TRBD2	TRBV7-3	TRBJ2-1	TGTGCCAGCAGCTTATCTAGCGGGATTTACAATGAGCAGTTCTTC	CASSLSSGIYNEQFF
few	14	.	TRBV27	TRBJ2-7	TGTGCCAGCAGTGGATTGGACCGAACCTACGAGCAGTACTTC	CASSGLDRTYEQYF
many	15	.	TRBV3-1	TRBJ2-5	TGTGCCAGCAGCCAAGTTGTAGGACCCCAAGAGACCCAGTACTTC	CASSQVVGPQETQYF
.	13	.	TRBV12-3/TRBV12-4	TRBJ2-3	TGTGCCAGCGGAAAATCAACTACGGATACGCAGTATTTT	CASGKSTTDTQYF
many	15	TRBD1	TRBV12-3/TRBV12-4	TRBJ2-1	TGTGCCAGCAGTGGACAGGGGGTAGCCTACAATGAGCAGTTCTTC	CASSGQGVAYNEQFF